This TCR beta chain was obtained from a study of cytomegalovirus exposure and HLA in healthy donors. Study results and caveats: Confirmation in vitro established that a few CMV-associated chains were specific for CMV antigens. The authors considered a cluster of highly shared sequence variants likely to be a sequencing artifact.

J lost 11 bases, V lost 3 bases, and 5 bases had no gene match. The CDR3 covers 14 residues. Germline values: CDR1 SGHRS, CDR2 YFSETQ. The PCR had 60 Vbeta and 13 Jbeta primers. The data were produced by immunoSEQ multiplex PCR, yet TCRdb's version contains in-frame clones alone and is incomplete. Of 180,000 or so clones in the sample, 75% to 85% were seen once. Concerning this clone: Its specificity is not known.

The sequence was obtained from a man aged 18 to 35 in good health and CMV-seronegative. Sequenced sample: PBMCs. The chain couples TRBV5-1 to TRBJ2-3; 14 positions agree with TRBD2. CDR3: CASSSGTSGSGQYF. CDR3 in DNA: TGCGCCAGCAGCTCCGGGACTAGCGGGAGCGGGCAGTATTTT. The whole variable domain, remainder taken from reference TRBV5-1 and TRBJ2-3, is KAGVTQTPRYLIKTRGQQVTLSCSPISGHRSVSWYQQTPGQGLQFLFEYFSETQRNKGNFPGRFSGRQFSNSRSEMNVSTLELGDSALYLCASSSGTSGSGQYFGPGTRLTVL.